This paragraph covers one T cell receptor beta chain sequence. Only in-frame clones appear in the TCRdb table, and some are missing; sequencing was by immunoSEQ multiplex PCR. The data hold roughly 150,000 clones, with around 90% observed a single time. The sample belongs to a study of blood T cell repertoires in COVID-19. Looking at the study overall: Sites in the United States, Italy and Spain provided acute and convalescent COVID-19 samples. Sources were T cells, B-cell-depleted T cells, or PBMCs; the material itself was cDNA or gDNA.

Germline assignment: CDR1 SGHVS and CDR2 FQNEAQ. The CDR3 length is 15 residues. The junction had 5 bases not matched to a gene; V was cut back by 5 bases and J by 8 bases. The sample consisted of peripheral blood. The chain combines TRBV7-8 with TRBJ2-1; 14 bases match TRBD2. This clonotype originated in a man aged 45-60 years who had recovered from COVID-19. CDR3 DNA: TGTGCCAGCAGCGTACGACTAGCGGGAGGGCATGAGCAGTTCTTC. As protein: CASSVRLAGGHEQFF.